This TCR beta chain was obtained from a study of T cell repertoires in cytomegalovirus infection. The V end lost 6 bases, the J end lost 5 bases, and 19 bases lay between the germline ends. This CDR3 is 16 amino acids long. The germline gives CDR1 MDHEN, CDR2 SYDVKM. Points on this clonotype: Its specificity is unknown.

TCRdb reprocessed the reads with MiXCR, giving one entry per CDR3 protein. The sample records some 800,000 distinct CDR3 sequences, 25% to 30% being singletons. The specimen was cultured CD8+ T cells from PBMCs, collected from culture after CMV antigen stimulation. The receptor's source is a human donor in good health (CMV status not recorded). Some clones in this sample may be carry-over from other donors' samples. This rearrangement joins TRBV28 to TRBJ2-2; D may be TRBD1 (6 bases). CDR3 nucleotides: TGTGCCAGCAGGGGGTGGCAGGGGCCTGAGACCGGGGAGCTGTTTTTT. Its protein is CASRGWQGPETGELFF.